This TCR beta chain is from a study of cytomegalovirus exposure and HLA in healthy donors. About the research overall: Unique TCR beta sequences numbering about 100 million came from about 179 million T cells in an earlier analysis. Overall study results and limits: Reports showed the classifier diagnosing cytomegalovirus status with high specificity and sensitivity.

Points on this clone: Its antigen remains unidentified.

13 Jbeta primers and 60 Vbeta primers were used for the PCR. Here immunoSEQ multiplex PCR was the method, and the copy in TCRdb shows in-frame clones only, minus some. The listing records some 55,000 clones. This clonotype originated in a middle-aged woman in good health and CMV-seronegative. Sequences were obtained from PBMCs.

The CDR3 DNA is TGTGCCAGCAGTCCTGGGGGGGCCGGGCAAGAGACCCAGTACTTC. It specifies CASSPGGAGQETQYF. V is TRBV6-1 and J is TRBJ2-5; D is perhaps TRBD2 (7 bases). The CDR3 runs to 15 residues. Trimming shortened V by 5 bases and J by 2 bases, and 15 bases separated the two germline ends. Germline V CDR1 and CDR2: MNHNS, SASEGT.